The rows below give T cell receptor beta chains drawn from one sample of a study of identifying expanded T cells in peripheral blood. TCRdb keeps only in-frame clones here, not all; method: immunoSEQ multiplex PCR. The table has some 100,000 clones, 75% to 90% seen once. The source material was blood. The origin of the receptors is a person aged 18 to 75 in good health. Each CDR3 is given with its conserved first and last residue. Fields, in order: CDR3 protein, V gene, D gene, J gene. The D gene is left open where the match is weak.

CDR3: CASSTRGLNQPQHF
V: TRBV19
D: .
J: TRBJ1-5

CDR3: CASSEGQANEKLFF
V: TRBV5-1
D: TRBD1
J: TRBJ1-4

CDR3: CASSFGPTNEKLFF
V: TRBV7-2
D: .
J: TRBJ1-4

CDR3: CASSARALYNTEAFF
V: TRBV11-2
D: .
J: TRBJ1-1

CDR3: CASSLAQGPNTIYF
V: TRBV7-9
D: .
J: TRBJ1-3

CDR3: CASSSGQGVFWSGELFF
V: TRBV5-5
D: TRBD1
J: TRBJ2-2

CDR3: CASSRDFEQFF
V: TRBV19
D: .
J: TRBJ2-1

CDR3: CATSRDSGQLETQYF
V: TRBV15
D: .
J: TRBJ2-5

CDR3: CAWSVRRGKNSPLHF
V: TRBV30
D: .
J: TRBJ1-6

CDR3: CASSYSWSQETQYF
V: TRBV6-5
D: .
J: TRBJ2-5

CDR3: CASSLSSVGLLNTEAFF
V: TRBV4-1
D: .
J: TRBJ1-1

CDR3: CASSFGTGYYEQYF
V: TRBV5-6
D: TRBD1
J: .

CDR3: CASSLLSDGNTEAFF
V: TRBV7-9
D: .
J: TRBJ1-1

CDR3: CASRNGGGADNTEAFF
V: TRBV2
D: .
J: TRBJ1-1

CDR3: CASSSGGGGQPQHF
V: TRBV27
D: .
J: TRBJ1-5

CDR3: CASSQNRGANEKLFF
V: TRBV4-3
D: .
J: TRBJ1-4

CDR3: CASSQGTSGMNEQFF
V: TRBV5-6
D: TRBD2
J: TRBJ2-1

CDR3: CASSIATVGTEAFF
V: TRBV19
D: .
J: TRBJ1-1

CDR3: CASSVPGTLITEQYF
V: TRBV5-6
D: .
J: TRBJ2-7

CDR3: CASSSGLAGGRGTDTQYF
V: TRBV7-9
D: TRBD2
J: TRBJ2-3

CDR3: CASSVAGGTNEKLFF
V: TRBV9
D: .
J: TRBJ1-4

CDR3: CASSLEGQYGYTF
V: TRBV4-2
D: TRBD1
J: TRBJ1-2

CDR3: CASTLGRASIEAFF
V: TRBV6-1
D: .
J: TRBJ1-1

CDR3: CASSRPGGSQETQYF
V: TRBV5-6
D: .
J: TRBJ2-5

CDR3: CASSPGQGRSEQYF
V: TRBV11-3
D: TRBD1
J: TRBJ2-7

CDR3: CASRPPGQLYGYTF
V: TRBV27
D: TRBD1
J: TRBJ1-2

CDR3: CASSPRQGELLFF
V: TRBV18
D: TRBD1
J: TRBJ1-4

CDR3: CASSPDPSGASEAFF
V: TRBV11-2
D: .
J: TRBJ1-1

CDR3: CASSPPRTSGGSYNEQFF
V: TRBV5-1
D: TRBD2
J: TRBJ2-1

CDR3: CASSNRRAYRREGYTF
V: TRBV19
D: .
J: TRBJ1-2

CDR3: CASSLSPGFYGYTF
V: TRBV5-6
D: .
J: TRBJ1-2

CDR3: CASSAGTDSEQYF
V: TRBV7-3
D: .
J: TRBJ2-7

CDR3: CASSSTGQETQYF
V: TRBV5-1
D: .
J: TRBJ2-5

CDR3: CASSLGEGTSTDTQYF
V: TRBV5-5
D: .
J: TRBJ2-3

CDR3: CASSGQGNYGYTF
V: TRBV2
D: .
J: TRBJ1-2